This T cell receptor beta chain was found in a study of T cells in women clearing cervical HPV infection (dated by TCRdb to between 2018 and 2020). About the study as a whole: The cases were 25 to 30 women with histologically confirmed HPV16-related CIN3 or worse, and 2 of those women had invasive cancers. In the parent cohort, approximately 9,900 women aged 18 or older were enrolled in Guanacaste, Costa Rica, during about 1992 to 1994 and then followed for under nine years. The 20 to 25 controls were women who cleared a single incident HPV16 infection within 12 months without developing precancer or cancer. HLA typing was available for only a few women, so HLA type could not be excluded as a confounder. Quality controls consisted of five blinded duplicates per group, for a total of roughly 60 samples made up of approximately 50 participants and ten or so replicates. Cases and controls were matched on age within five years and on year of sample collection. Among cases, blood sampling came a median of roughly 150 days after lesion detection, with an interquartile range of roughly 90 to 230 days. An exploratory proof-of-principle case-control study, nested within the Guanacaste HPV Natural History Study in Costa Rica, was conducted to compare TCR repertoires across cervical HPV16 outcomes. Cases had a median age of almost 35 years compared with under 40 for controls, and baseline characteristics showed no significant differences between the groups. Blood from cases was collected at the visit where the lesion was first found, while blood from controls was collected once the infection could no longer be detected.

The research as a whole found: Cases had lower TRBV6-7 relative abundance than controls (around 0.11% versus 0.15%; Bonferroni P = 0.0008). TCR repertoire richness was significantly higher in CIN3+ cases than in controls across sequencing depths, while evenness did not differ. Because T-cell numbers per sample were unknown, differences in richness could reflect varying T-cell content rather than repertoire biology. Whether associations preceded infection or resulted from infection could not be shown with the cross-sectional design, and effector/memory subsets and HPV-specific T cells were not isolated. Random forest classifiers combining richness and V gene abundances distinguished cases from controls with an estimated AUC of approximately 0.83.

Every participant had a single incident cervical HPV16 infection, and prevalent HPV16 infections were excluded. Cervical HPV DNA was detected by MY09/MY11 PCR and genotyped by dot-blot hybridization. Fifteen mL of heparinized blood were centrifuged, and the buffy coat was split into aliquots, frozen at -30 degrees C, and then kept at -80 degrees C. QIAGEN kits were used to extract genomic DNA from the buffy coat specimens. Turning to this clone: Which antigen it targets is not known. The sequenced fragment ends 3 residues before the CDR3 boundary, so the rest is inferred from the germline J gene.

Based on the germline V gene, the CDR1 and CDR2 sequences are SGHAT and FQNNGV. V is cut by 6 bases and J by 0 bases, and the space between the germline ends is 9 bases. From the cysteine up to the phenylalanine, the CDR3 has a length of 14 residues. Part of the CDR3 DNA is given, 33 bases translated from base 1. TCR beta CDR3 regions were amplified by multiplex PCR using the immunoSEQ assay from an average of 1200 ng genomic DNA per sample. The assay corrected primer bias using a complete synthetic TCR repertoire to establish an amplification baseline. The amplicons were sequenced on the Illumina platform. The authors' pipeline ran thus. Error correction of the sequences involved clustering with frequency ratios plus a modified nearest-neighbor algorithm, after which the sequences were analyzed in the immunoSEQ Analyzer using IMGT gene definitions. At each rarefaction depth, TCR richness and evenness were averaged over 20 rarefaction repeats, and samples with fewer sequences than the depth were excluded. V, D and J gene relative abundances were compared between groups with Wilcoxon rank sum tests, applying FDR correction. In the blinded duplicates, the intraclass correlation was around 96% for TCR richness and averaged about 80% across 66 gene segments. TCRdb mirrors the immuneACCESS table, restricted to in-frame sequences. Some clones are absent from its copies; in checked studies, under half trace to an unresolved V gene, and the reason for the others is unknown. V and J calls and clone size are given by that table; D and trimming were obtained from the DNA. This sample's table carries approximately 18,000 clones. Around 3% of the sample rests with the top ten.

Material: blood buffy coat. This chain is built from TRBV11-2 and TRBJ2-1; D gene: possibly TRBD1, on 5 matching bases. This TCR came from a woman between 18 and 70 years old with a cervical HPV16 infection that either progressed to CIN3+ or cleared (not recorded which). CDR3 bases read: TGTGCCAGCAGAGGGGATTACTCCTACAATGAG. This gives the protein CASRGDYSYNE. The full CDR3 protein reads CASRGDYSYNEQFF.